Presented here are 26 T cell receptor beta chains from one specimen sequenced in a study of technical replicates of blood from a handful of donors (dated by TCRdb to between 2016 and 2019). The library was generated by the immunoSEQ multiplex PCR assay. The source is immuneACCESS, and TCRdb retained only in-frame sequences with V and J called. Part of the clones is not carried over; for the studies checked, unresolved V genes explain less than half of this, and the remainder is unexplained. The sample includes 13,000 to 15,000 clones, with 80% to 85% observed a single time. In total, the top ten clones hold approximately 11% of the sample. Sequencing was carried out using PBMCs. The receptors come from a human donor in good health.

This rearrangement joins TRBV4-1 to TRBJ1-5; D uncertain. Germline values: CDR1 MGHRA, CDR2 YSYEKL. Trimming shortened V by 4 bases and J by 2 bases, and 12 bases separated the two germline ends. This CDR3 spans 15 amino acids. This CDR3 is CASSPELGGNQPQHF. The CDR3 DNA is TGCGCCAGCAGCCCGGAGTTGGGAGGCAATCAGCCCCAGCATTTT.

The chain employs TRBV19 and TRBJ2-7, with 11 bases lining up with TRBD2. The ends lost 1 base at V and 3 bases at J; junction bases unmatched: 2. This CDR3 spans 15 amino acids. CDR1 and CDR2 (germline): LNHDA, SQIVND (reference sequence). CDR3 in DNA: TGTGCCAGTAGTATAGTGACTAGCGGGAACTACGAGCAGTACTTC. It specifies CASSIVTSGNYEQYF.

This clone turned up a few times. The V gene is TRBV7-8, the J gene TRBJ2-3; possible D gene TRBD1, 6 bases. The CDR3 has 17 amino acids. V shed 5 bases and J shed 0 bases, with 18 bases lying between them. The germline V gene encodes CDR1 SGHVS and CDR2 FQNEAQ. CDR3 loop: CASSLLGTSLSTDTQYF. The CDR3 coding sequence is TGTGCCAGCAGCCTTCTTGGGACAAGCCTTAGCACAGATACGCAGTATTTT.

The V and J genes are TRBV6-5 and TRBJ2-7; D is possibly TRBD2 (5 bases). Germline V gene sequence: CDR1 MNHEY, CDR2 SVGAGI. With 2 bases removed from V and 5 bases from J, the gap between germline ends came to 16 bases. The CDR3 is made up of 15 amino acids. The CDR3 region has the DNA TGTGCCAGCAGTTACCGGGGTACCCCCCAGGACGAGCAGTACTTC. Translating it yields CASSYRGTPQDEQYF.

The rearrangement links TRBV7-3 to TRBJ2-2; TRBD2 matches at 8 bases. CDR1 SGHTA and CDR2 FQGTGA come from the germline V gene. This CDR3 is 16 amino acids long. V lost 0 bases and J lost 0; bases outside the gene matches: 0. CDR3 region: CASSLTGLANTGELFF. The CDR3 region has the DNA TGTGCCAGCAGCTTAACGGGACTAGCGAACACCGGGGAGCTGTTTTTT.

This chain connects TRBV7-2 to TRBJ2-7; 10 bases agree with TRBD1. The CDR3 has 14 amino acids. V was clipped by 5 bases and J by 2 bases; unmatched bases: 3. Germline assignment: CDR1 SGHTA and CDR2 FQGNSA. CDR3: CASSPGQGPYEQYF. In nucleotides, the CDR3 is TGTGCCAGCAGCCCGGGACAGGGGCCCTACGAGCAGTACTTC. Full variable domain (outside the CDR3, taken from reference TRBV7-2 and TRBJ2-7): GAGVSQSPSNKVTEKGKDVELRCDPISGHTALYWYRQSLGQGLEFLIYFQGNSAPDKSGLPSDRFSAERTGGSVSTLTIQRTQQEDSAVYLCASSPGQGPYEQYFGPGTRLTVT.

CDR3 in amino acids: CASSRTGTPHEQYF. The CDR3 DNA follows: TGTGCCAGCAGCAGGACAGGAACCCCCCACGAGCAGTACTTC. The rearrangement uses TRBV28 and TRBJ2-7, with 7 bases identical to TRBD1. Trimming took 6 bases from V and 5 from J; bases not matched to a gene: 10. CDR1 and CDR2 from the germline V gene are MDHEN and SYDVKM. The CDR3 is 14 amino acids.

This chain's CDR3 is CASSLAQGLAGNFGGYEQYF. CDR3 in DNA: TGCGCCAGCAGCTTGGCCCAAGGACTAGCGGGAAACTTCGGCGGCTACGAGCAGTACTTC. The V and J genes are TRBV5-1 and TRBJ2-7; 12 bases match TRBD2. The V gene end was trimmed by 0 bases and the J gene end by 3 bases; junction bases not matched to a gene: 16. This CDR3 contains 20 residues. CDR1 and CDR2 from the germline V gene are SGHRS and YFSETQ. Complete variable domain (other parts from reference TRBV5-1 and TRBJ2-7): KAGVTQTPRYLIKTRGQQVTLSCSPISGHRSVSWYQQTPGQGLQFLFEYFSETQRNKGNFPGRFSGRQFSNSRSEMNVSTLELGDSALYLCASSLAQGLAGNFGGYEQYFGPGTRLTVT.

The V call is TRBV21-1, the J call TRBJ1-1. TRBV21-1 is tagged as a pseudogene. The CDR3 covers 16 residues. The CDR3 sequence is CASSSRGGGRIPQAFF. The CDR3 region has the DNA TGTGCCAGCAGCTCCCGCGGGGGGGGACGGATCCCCCAAGCTTTCTTT.

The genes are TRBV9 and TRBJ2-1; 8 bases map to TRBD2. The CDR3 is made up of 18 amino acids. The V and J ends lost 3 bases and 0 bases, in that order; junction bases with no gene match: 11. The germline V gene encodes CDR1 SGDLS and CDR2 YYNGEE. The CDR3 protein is CASSGDAGGRSSYNEQFF. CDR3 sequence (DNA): TGTGCCAGCAGCGGCGACGCGGGAGGTCGGAGCTCCTACAATGAGCAGTTCTTC. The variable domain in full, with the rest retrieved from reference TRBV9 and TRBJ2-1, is DSGVTQTPKHLITATGQRVTLRCSPRSGDLSVYWYQQSLDQGLQFLIQYYNGEERAKGNILERFSAQQFPDLHSELNLSSLELGDSALYFCASSGDAGGRSSYNEQFFGPGTRLTVL.

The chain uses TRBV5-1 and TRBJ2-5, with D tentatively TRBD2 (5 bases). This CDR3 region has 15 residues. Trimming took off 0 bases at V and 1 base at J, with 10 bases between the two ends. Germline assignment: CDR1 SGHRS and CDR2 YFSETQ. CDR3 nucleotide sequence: TGCGCCAGCAGCTTGGGGTCCGGGGTCCAAGAGACCCAGTACTTC. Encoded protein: CASSLGSGVQETQYF.

The CDR3 here is CASSEADSGKPYNEQFF. The CDR3 coding sequence is TGTGCCAGCAGTGAAGCGGATAGCGGGAAGCCCTACAATGAGCAGTTCTTC. The chain has TRBV2 and TRBJ2-1; 8 bases line up with TRBD2. The CDR3 extends over 17 amino acids. Germline CDR1 is SNHLY and CDR2 is FYNNEI. V lost 0 bases and J lost 2; bases outside the gene matches: 6.

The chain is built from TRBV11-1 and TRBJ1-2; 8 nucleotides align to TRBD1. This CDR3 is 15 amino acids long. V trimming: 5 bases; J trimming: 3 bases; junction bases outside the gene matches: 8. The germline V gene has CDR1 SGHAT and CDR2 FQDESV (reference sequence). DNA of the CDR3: TGTGCCAGCAGCCCTAGGACAGGGATGGACTATGGCTACACCTTC. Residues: CASSPRTGMDYGYTF. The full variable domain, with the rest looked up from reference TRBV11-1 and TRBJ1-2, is EAEVAQSPRYKITEKSQAVAFWCDPISGHATLYWYRQILGQGPELLVQFQDESVVDDSQLPKDRFSAERLKGVDSTLKIQPAELGDSAMYLCASSPRTGMDYGYTFGSGTRLTVV.

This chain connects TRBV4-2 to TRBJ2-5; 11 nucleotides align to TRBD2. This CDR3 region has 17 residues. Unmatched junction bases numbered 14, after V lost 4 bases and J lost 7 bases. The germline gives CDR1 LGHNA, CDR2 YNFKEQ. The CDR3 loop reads CASSRSLAGGFGATQYF. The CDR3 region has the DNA TGTGCCAGCAGCCGATCCCTAGCGGGAGGATTCGGTGCGACCCAGTACTTC.

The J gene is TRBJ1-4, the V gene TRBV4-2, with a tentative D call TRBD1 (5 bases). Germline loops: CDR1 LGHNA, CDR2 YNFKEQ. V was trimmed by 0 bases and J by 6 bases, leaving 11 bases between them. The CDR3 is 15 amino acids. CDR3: CASSQERSTDEKLFF. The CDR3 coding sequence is TGTGCCAGCAGCCAAGAAAGGTCGACAGATGAAAAACTGTTTTTT.

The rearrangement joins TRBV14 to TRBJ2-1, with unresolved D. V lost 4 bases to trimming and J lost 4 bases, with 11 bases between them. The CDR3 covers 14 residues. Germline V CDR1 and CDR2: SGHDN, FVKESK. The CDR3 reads CASSLQYTYNEQFF. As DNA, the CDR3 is TGTGCCAGCAGCCTACAGTACACTTACAATGAGCAGTTCTTC.

CDR3 DNA sequence: TGTGCCAGTGGGGGGGGCCAAGAGACCCAGTACTTC. Residues: CASGGGQETQYF. The chain has TRBV19 and TRBJ2-5; 7 bases are shared with TRBD2. V lost 8 bases to trimming and J lost 1 base; unmatched junction nucleotides: 1. Germline assignment: CDR1 LNHDA and CDR2 SQIVND (reference sequence). This CDR3 contains 12 residues.

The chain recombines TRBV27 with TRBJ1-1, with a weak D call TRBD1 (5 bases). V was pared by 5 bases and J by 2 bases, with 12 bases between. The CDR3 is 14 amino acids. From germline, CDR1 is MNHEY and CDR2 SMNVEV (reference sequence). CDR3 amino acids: CASSPFRVNTEAFF. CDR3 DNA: TGTGCCAGCAGTCCCTTCAGGGTAAACACTGAAGCTTTCTTT.

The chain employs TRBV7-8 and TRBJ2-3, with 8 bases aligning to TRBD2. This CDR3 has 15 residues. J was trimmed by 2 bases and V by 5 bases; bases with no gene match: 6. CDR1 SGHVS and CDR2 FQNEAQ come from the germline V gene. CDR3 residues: CASSLPAGDTDTQYF. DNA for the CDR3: TGTGCCAGCAGCCTTCCAGCGGGAGACACAGATACGCAGTATTTT. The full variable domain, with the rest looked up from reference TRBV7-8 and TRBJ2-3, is GAGVSQSPRYKVAKRGQDVALRCDPISGHVSLFWYQQALGQGPEFLTYFQNEAQLDKSGLPSDRFFAERPEGSVSTLKIQRTQQEDSAVYLCASSLPAGDTDTQYFGPGTRLTVL.

In DNA form, the CDR3 reads TGTGCCAGCAGTTTAAGCGGGAGAGGGTACGAGCAGTACTTC. Amino acid sequence: CASSLSGRGYEQYF. V usage is TRBV28 and J usage is TRBJ2-7, with 8 nucleotides matching TRBD2. CDR3 size: 14 residues. J was trimmed by 4 bases and V by 2 bases; bases with no gene match: 4. Germline V gives CDR1 MDHEN, CDR2 SYDVKM. Variable domain in full (rest from reference TRBV28 and TRBJ2-7): DVKVTQSSRYLVKRTGEKVFLECVQDMDHENMFWYRQDPGLGLRLIYFSYDVKMKEKGDIPEGYSVSREKKERFSLILESASTNQTSMYLCASSLSGRGYEQYFGPGTRLTVT.

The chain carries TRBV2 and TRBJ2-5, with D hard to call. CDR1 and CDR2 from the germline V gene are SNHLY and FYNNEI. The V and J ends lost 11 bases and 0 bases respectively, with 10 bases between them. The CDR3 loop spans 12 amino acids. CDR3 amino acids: CAGRRDQETQYF. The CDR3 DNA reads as TGTGCCGGAAGACGGGACCAAGAGACCCAGTACTTC.

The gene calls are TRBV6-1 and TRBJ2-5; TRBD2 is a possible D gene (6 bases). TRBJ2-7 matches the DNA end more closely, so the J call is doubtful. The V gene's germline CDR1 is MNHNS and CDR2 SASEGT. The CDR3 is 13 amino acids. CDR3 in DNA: TGTGCCAGCAGTGAGCGGGGACCCTACGAGCAGTACTTC. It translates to CASSERGPYEQYF.

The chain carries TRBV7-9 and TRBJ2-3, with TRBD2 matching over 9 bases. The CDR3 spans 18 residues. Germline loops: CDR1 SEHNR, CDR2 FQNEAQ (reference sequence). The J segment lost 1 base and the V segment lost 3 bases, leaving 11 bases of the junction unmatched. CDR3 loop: CASSFFAGGTSGTDTQYF. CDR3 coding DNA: TGTGCCAGCAGCTTCTTTGCGGGAGGGACCTCTGGCACAGATACGCAGTATTTT.

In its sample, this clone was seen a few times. This CDR3 is CASSEWAWRDTEAFF. The CDR3 DNA follows: TGCGCCAGCAGTGAGTGGGCGTGGAGGGACACTGAAGCTTTCTTT. This sequence joins TRBV10-2 and TRBJ1-1; D uncertain. The CDR3 is made up of 15 amino acids. In germline, CDR1 is WSHSY, CDR2 SAAADI. Deletions cut 1 base from V and 3 bases from J, with 12 bases between.

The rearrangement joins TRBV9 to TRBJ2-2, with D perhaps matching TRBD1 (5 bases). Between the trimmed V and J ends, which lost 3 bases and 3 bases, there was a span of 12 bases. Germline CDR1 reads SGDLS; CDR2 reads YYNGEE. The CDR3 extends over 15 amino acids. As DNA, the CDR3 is TGTGCCAGCAGCGAGGACATCCTCGACACCGGGGAGCTGTTTTTT. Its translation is CASSEDILDTGELFF.

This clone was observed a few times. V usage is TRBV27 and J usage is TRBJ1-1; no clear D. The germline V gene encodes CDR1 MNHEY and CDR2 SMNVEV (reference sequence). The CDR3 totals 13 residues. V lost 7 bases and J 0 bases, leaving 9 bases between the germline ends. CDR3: CASMVQMNTEAFF. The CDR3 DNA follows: TGTGCCAGCATGGTTCAGATGAACACTGAAGCTTTCTTT.